This T cell receptor (beta chain) was recorded in a study of technical replicates of blood from a few donors. This CDR3 region has 14 residues. Germline V gene data show CDR1 as GTSNPN and CDR2 as SVGIG (reference sequence). Trimming took 2 bases from V and 9 from J; bases not matched to a gene: 8. Assay: immunoSEQ multiplex PCR; the TCRdb copy retains only in-frame clones and omits some. The sample contains around 60,000 clones, 80% to 95% of which appear only once. Sequencing was done on a sample of PBMCs. The V call is TRBV30, the J call TRBJ2-1; TRBD2 matches 9 bases. The receptor's source is a human donor in good health. Some clones in this sample may be carry-over from other donors' samples. The CDR3 region is CAWSWLAGAFEQFF. CDR3 nucleotide sequence: TGTGCCTGGAGTTGGTTAGCGGGAGCTTTTGAGCAGTTCTTC.